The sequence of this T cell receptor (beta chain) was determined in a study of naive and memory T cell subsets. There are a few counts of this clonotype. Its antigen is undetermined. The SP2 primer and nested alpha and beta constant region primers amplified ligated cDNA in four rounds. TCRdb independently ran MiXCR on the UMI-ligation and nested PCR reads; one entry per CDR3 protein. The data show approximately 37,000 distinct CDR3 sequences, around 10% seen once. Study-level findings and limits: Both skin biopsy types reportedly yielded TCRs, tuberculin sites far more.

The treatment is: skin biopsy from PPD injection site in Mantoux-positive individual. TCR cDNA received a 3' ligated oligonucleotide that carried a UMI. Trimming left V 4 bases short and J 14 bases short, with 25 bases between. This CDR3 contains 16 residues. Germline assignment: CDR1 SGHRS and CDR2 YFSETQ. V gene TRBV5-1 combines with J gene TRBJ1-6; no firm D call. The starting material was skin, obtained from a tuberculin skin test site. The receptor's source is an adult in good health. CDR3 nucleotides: TGCGCCAGCAGCCCCTCGGTCCCCGGTCGTAGTCCAGCCCTCCACTTT. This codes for CASSPSVPGRSPALHF.